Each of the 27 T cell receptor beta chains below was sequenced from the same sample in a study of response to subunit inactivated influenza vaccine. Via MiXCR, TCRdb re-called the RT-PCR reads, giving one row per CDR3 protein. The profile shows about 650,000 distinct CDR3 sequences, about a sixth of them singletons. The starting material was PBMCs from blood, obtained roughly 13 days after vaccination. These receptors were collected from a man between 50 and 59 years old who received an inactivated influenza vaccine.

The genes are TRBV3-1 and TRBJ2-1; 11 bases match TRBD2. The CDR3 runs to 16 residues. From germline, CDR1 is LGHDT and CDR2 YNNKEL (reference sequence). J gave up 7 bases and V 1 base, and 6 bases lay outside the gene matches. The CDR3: CASSQGTSGRGNEQFF. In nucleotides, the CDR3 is TGTGCCAGCAGCCAAGGTACTAGCGGGAGAGGGAATGAGCAGTTCTTC.

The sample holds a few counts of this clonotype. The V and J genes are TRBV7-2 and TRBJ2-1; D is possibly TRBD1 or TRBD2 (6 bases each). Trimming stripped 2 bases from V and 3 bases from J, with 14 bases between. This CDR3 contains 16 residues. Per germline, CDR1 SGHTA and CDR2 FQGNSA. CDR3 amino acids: CASSLRGGSVYNEQFF. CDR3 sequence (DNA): TGTGCCAGCAGCTTACGAGGGGGGTCGGTCTACAATGAGCAGTTCTTC.

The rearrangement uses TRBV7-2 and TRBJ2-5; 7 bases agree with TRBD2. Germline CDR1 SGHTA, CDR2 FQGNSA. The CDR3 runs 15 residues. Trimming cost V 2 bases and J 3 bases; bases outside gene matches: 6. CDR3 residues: CASSLYEGGEETQYF. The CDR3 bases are TGTGCCAGCAGCTTATATGAGGGAGGGGAAGAGACCCAGTACTTC.

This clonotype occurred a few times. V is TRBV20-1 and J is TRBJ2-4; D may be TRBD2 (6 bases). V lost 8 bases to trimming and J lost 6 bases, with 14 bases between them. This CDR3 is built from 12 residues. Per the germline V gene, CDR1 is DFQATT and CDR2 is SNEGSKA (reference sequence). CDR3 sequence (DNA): TGCAGTCCAGCCGGGAGTGGAAACATTCAGTACTTC. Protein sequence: CSPAGSGNIQYF.

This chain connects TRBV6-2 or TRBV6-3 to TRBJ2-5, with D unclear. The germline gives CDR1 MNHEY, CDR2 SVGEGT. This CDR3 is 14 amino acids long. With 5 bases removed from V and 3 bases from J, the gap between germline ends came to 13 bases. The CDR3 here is CASSTPTAKETQYF. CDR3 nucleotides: TGTGCCAGCAGTACGCCCACAGCAAAAGAGACCCAGTACTTC.

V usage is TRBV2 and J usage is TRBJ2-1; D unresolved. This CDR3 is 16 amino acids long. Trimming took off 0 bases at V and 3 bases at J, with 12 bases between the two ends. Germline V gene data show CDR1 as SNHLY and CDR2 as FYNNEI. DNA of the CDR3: TGTGCCAGCAGTGAAGCGGTGTCAGCCCTCTACAATGAGCAGTTCTTC. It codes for CASSEAVSALYNEQFF.

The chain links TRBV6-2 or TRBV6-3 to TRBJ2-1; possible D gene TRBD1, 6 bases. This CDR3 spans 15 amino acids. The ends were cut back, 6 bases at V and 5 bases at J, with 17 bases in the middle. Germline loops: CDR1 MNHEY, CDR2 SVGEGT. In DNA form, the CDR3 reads TGTGCCAGCAGACTTCCCGACAGGTTAAACAATGAGCAGTTCTTC. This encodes CASRLPDRLNNEQFF.

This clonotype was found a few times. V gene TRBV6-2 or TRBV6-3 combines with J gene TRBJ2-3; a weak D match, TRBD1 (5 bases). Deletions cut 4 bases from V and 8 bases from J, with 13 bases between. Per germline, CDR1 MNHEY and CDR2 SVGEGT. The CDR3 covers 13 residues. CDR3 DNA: TGTGCCAGCAGTTCTCTTCTAAGGGGTACGCAGTATTTT. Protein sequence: CASSSLLRGTQYF.

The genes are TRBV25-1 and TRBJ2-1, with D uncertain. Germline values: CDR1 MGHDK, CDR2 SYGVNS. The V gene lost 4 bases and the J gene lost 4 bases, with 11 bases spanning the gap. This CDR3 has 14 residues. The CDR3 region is CASSGAVRYNEQFF. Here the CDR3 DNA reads TGTGCCAGCAGTGGGGCCGTTAGATACAATGAGCAGTTCTTC.

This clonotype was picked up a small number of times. CDR3 in amino acids: CSAQGSGTEAFF. DNA for the CDR3: TGCAGTGCCCAGGGTTCTGGCACTGAAGCTTTCTTT. J is TRBJ1-1 and V is TRBV20-1; D is perhaps TRBD1 (5 bases). The length of the CDR3 is 12 residues. Between the trimmed V and J ends, which lost 6 bases and 4 bases, there was a span of 12 bases. Germline values: CDR1 DFQATT, CDR2 SNEGSKA (reference sequence).

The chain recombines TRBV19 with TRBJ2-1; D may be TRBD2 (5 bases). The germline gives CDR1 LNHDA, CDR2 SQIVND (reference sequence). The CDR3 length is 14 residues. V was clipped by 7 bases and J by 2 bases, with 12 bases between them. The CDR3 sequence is CASTLGDPYNEQFF. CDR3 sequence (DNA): TGTGCCAGTACCCTCGGGGATCCCTACAATGAGCAGTTCTTC.

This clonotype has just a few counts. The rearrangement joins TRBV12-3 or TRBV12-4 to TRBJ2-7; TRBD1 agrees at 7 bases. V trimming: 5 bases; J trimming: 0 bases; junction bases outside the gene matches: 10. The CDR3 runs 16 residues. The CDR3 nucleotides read TGTGCCAGCAGTGGGGGACAGTCTCAAAGCTCCTACGAGCAGTACTTC. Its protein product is CASSGGQSQSSYEQYF.

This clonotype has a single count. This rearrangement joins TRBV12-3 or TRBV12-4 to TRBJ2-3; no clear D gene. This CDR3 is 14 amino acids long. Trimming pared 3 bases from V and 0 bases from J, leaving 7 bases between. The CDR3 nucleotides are TGTGCCAGCAGTTTCTTAAAGAGCACAGATACGCAGTATTTT. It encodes CASSFLKSTDTQYF.

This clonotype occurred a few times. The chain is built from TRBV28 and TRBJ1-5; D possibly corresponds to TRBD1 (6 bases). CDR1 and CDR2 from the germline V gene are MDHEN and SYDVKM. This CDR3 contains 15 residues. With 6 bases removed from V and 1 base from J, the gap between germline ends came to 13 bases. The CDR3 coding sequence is TGTGCCAGCAGACCTACAGGGAAGAGCAATCAGCCCCAGCATTTT. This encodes CASRPTGKSNQPQHF.

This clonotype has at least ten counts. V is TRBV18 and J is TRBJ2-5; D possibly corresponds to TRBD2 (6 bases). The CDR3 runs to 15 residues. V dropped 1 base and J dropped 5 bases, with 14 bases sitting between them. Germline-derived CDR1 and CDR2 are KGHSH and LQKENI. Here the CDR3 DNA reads TGTGCCAGCTCACCACAGAGACTAGATTACGAGACCCAGTACTTC. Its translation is CASSPQRLDYETQYF.

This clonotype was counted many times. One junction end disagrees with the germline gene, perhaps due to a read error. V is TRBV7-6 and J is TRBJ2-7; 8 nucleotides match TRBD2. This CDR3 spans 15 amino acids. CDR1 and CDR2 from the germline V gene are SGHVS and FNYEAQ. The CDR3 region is CASSPGTSGSYEQYF. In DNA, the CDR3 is TGCGCCAGCAGCCCCGGGACTAGTGGTAGCTACGAGCAGTACTTC.

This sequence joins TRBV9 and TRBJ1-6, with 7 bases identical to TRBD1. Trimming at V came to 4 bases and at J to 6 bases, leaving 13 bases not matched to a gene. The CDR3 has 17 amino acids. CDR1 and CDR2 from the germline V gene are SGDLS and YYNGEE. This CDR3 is CASSPGGTAGVNSPLHF. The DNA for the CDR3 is TGTGCCAGCAGCCCAGGAGGGACAGCGGGAGTTAATTCACCCCTCCACTTT.

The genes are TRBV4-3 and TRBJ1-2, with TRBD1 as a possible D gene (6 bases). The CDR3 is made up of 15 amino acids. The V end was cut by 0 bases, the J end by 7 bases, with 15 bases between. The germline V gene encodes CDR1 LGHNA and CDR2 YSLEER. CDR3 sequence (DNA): TGCGCCAGCAGCCAAGAGGGGGGGGCGTCCGCTGGCTACACCTTC. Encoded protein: CASSQEGGASAGYTF.

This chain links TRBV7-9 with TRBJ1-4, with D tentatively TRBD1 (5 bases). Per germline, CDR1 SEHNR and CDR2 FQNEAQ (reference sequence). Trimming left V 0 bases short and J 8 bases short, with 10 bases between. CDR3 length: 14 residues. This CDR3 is CASSLAQGSEKLFF. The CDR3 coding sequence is TGTGCCAGCAGCTTAGCGCAGGGTTCCGAAAAACTGTTTTTT. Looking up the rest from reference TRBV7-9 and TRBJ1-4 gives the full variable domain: DTGVSQNPRHKITKRGQNVTFRCDPISEHNRLYWYRQTLGQGPEFLTYFQNEAQLEKSRLLSDRFSAERPKGSFSTLEIQRTEQGDSAMYLCASSLAQGSEKLFFGSGTQLSVL.

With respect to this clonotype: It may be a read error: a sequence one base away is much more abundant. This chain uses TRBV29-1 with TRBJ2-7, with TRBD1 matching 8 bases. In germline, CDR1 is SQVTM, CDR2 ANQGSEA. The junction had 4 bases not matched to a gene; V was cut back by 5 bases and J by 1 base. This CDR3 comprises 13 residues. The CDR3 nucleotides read TGCAGCGTTACGGACAGGGATTCCTACGAGCAGTACTTC. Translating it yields CSVTDRDSYEQYF.

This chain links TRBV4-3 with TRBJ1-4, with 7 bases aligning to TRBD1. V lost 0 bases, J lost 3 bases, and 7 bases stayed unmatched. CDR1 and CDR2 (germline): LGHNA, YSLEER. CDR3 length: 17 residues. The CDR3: CASSQERTGLANEKLFF. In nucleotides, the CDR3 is TGCGCCAGCAGCCAAGAAAGGACAGGACTTGCTAATGAAAAACTGTTTTTT.

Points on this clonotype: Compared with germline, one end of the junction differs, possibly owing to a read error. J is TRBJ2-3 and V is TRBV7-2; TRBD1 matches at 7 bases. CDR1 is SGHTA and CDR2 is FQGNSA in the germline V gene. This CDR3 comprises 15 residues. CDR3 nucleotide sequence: TGTGCCAGCAGCATAGCAGAGGGGGCCGGAGATACGCAGTATTTT. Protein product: CASSIAEGAGDTQYF.

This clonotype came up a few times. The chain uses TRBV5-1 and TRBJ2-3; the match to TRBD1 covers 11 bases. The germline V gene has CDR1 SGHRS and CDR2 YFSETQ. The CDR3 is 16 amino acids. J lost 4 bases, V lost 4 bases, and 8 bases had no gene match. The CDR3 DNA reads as TGCGCCAGCAGCCGTTCCGGGACAGGGGGTCCAGATACGCAGTATTTT. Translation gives CASSRSGTGGPDTQYF. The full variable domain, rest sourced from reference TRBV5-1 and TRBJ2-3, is KAGVTQTPRYLIKTRGQQVTLSCSPISGHRSVSWYQQTPGQGLQFLFEYFSETQRNKGNFPGRFSGRQFSNSRSEMNVSTLELGDSALYLCASSRSGTGGPDTQYFGPGTRLTVL.

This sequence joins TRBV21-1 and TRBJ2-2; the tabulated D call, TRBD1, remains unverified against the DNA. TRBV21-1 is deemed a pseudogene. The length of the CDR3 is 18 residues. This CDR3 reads CASSTTPGTGRRSGELFF. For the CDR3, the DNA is TGTGCCAGCAGCACAACACCTGGGACAGGGCGGCGGTCCGGGGAGCTGTTTTTT.

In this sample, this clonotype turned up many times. The CDR3 DNA follows: TGTGCCACCAGCAGGACTAGCGGGAGGGTGGCCAATGAGCAGTTCTTC. Its translation is CATSRTSGRVANEQFF. This sequence joins TRBV15 and TRBJ2-1; 14 bases match TRBD2. The V segment lost 3 bases and the J segment 6 bases; nucleotides outside the gene matches: 4. CDR1 LNHNV and CDR2 YYDKDF come from the germline V gene (reference sequence). CDR3 size: 16 residues.

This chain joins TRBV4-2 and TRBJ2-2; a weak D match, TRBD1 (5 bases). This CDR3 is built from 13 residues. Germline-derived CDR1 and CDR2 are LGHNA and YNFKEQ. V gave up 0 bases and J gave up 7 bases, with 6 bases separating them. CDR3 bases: TGTGCCAGCAGCCAAGATCAGGGCGGGGAGCTGTTTTTT. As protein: CASSQDQGGELFF.

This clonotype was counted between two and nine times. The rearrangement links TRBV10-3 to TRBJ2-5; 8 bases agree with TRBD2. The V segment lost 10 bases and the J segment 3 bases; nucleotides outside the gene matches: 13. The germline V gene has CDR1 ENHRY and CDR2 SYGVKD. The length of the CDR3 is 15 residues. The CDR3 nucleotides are TGTGCCACGCAACAGGCCTTAGCGGGAAAAGAGACCCAGTACTTC. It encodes CATQQALAGKETQYF.